This entry concerns a single TCR beta chain. Using immunoSEQ multiplex PCR, the repertoire was profiled, and TCRdb retains in-frame clones only, with some absent. The table records approximately 73,000 clones, 93% of them present only once. The sample belongs to a study of technical replicates of blood from a handful of donors. V lost 7 bases and J 1 base, leaving 10 bases between the germline ends. Germline CDR1 and CDR2: SNHLY and FYNNEI. This CDR3 spans 13 amino acids. The TCR comes from a human donor in good health. V usage is TRBV2 and J usage is TRBJ1-1; D possibly corresponds to TRBD1 (6 bases). Sequencing used T cells isolated from PBMCs. The CDR3 region has the DNA TGTGCCAGCATCGACAGGAGGAACACTGAAGCTTTCTTT. Amino acids: CASIDRRNTEAFF.